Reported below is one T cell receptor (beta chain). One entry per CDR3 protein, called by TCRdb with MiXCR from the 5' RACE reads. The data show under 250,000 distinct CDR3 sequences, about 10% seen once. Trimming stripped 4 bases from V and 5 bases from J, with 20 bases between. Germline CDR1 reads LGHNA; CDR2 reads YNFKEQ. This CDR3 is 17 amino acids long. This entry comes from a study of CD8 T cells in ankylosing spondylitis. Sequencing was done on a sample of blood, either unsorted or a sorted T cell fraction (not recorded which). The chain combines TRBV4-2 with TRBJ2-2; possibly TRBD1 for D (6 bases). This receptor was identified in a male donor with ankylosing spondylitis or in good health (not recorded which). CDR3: CASSPHGGSMRTGELFF. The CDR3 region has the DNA TGTGCCAGCAGCCCCCATGGGGGCTCGATGAGGACCGGGGAGCTGTTTTTT.